This T cell receptor (beta chain) emerged from a study of blood T cell repertoires in COVID-19. Study-level background: Italy, Spain and the United States were the sources of the convalescent and acute COVID-19 samples. The analysed material was cDNA or gDNA that came from T cells, B-cell-depleted T cells, or PBMCs.

V shed 2 bases and J shed 5 bases, with 15 bases lying between them. This CDR3 has 15 residues. Looked up from germline, CDR1 is WSHSY and CDR2 is SAAADI. This clone came up a few times. The authors' processing: Amplified reference gene primers provided the basis for estimating nucleated cell counts. The method was immunoSEQ multiplex PCR; TCRdb's version includes in-frame clones alone and lacks a portion of them. V, J and clone size are taken as reported in that table, and D and trimming were inferred from the DNA itself. Of about 160,000 clones listed, around 90% are singletons. This TCR derives from a man aged 18-30 years with acute or convalescent COVID-19. The sample taken for sequencing was peripheral blood. The chain combines TRBV10-2 with TRBJ1-1, with D tentatively TRBD1 (5 bases). The CDR3 loop is CASSERDVGGTEAFF. In nucleotides, the CDR3 is TGCGCCAGCAGTGAGAGAGATGTGGGGGGGACTGAAGCTTTCTTT.